These T cell receptor beta chains were read from a single sample in a study of early stage breast cancer tumors. The data were produced by immunoSEQ multiplex PCR, yet TCRdb's version contains in-frame clones alone and is incomplete. The data show 14,000 or so clones, with around three quarters seen just once and roughly 7.2% held by the top ten. The specimen was normal breast tissue next to the tumor. All receptors come from a person aged 45 to 59 with breast cancer. Both conserved end residues are part of each CDR3. Fields, in order: D gene, V gene, clone size, CDR3 length, J gene, CDR3 protein, CDR3 DNA. A D gene is named only where the DNA matches it firmly. Clone size is shown for a subset of rows, as once, few, many or a class of expanded clone.

D gene: NA; V gene: TRBV7-9; clone size: NA; CDR3 length: 13; J gene: TRBJ1-1; CDR3 protein: CASSWEAGTEAFF; CDR3 DNA: TGTGCCAGCAGCTGGGAGGCTGGCACTGAAGCTTTCTTT
D gene: TRBD1; V gene: TRBV14; clone size: few; CDR3 length: 17; J gene: TRBJ1-1; CDR3 protein: CASSQRKDRATNTEAFF; CDR3 DNA: TGTGCCAGCAGCCAGAGAAAGGACAGGGCAACTAACACTGAAGCTTTCTTT
D gene: TRBD2; V gene: TRBV9; clone size: NA; CDR3 length: 16; J gene: TRBJ2-1; CDR3 protein: CASSVTTSGGANEQFF; CDR3 DNA: TGTGCCAGCAGCGTGACGACTAGCGGGGGGGCCAATGAGCAGTTCTTC
D gene: NA; V gene: TRBV14; clone size: NA; CDR3 length: 13; J gene: TRBJ1-6; CDR3 protein: CATKEHLNSPLHF; CDR3 DNA: TGTGCCACTAAGGAACACCTTAATTCACCCCTCCACTTT
D gene: NA; V gene: TRBV2; clone size: NA; CDR3 length: 13; J gene: TRBJ2-3; CDR3 protein: CASSRVPADTQYF; CDR3 DNA: TGTGCCAGCAGCAGGGTGCCGGCAGATACGCAGTATTTT
D gene: NA; V gene: TRBV5-5; clone size: NA; CDR3 length: 13; J gene: TRBJ2-7; CDR3 protein: CASSPRPLFEQYF; CDR3 DNA: TGTGCCAGCAGCCCTAGGCCCCTCTTTGAGCAGTACTTC
D gene: NA; V gene: TRBV9; clone size: NA; CDR3 length: 14; J gene: TRBJ2-2; CDR3 protein: CASSVDRDTGELFF; CDR3 DNA: TGTGCCAGCAGCGTAGATAGGGACACCGGGGAGCTGTTTTTT
D gene: TRBD1; V gene: TRBV7-2; clone size: NA; CDR3 length: 13; J gene: TRBJ2-7; CDR3 protein: CASSQQGVREQYF; CDR3 DNA: TGTGCCAGCAGCCAGCAGGGGGTGAGGGAGCAGTACTTC
D gene: TRBD2; V gene: TRBV7-2; clone size: NA; CDR3 length: 14; J gene: TRBJ2-5; CDR3 protein: CASSLGSGGETQYF; CDR3 DNA: TGTGCCAGCAGCTTGGGGTCGGGGGGAGAGACCCAGTACTTC
D gene: NA; V gene: TRBV5-5; clone size: NA; CDR3 length: 14; J gene: TRBJ1-1; CDR3 protein: CASVKSRDNTEAFF; CDR3 DNA: TGTGCCAGCGTCAAAAGCCGAGATAACACTGAAGCTTTCTTT
D gene: TRBD2; V gene: TRBV4-3; clone size: once; CDR3 length: 17; J gene: TRBJ2-4; CDR3 protein: CASSQESSGSLGNIQYF; CDR3 DNA: TGCGCCAGCAGCCAAGAGTCTAGCGGGAGCCTGGGAAACATTCAGTACTTC
D gene: TRBD2; V gene: TRBV2; clone size: once; CDR3 length: 16; J gene: TRBJ2-1; CDR3 protein: CASSEGGLAGGNEQFF; CDR3 DNA: TGTGCCAGCAGTGAGGGGGGACTAGCGGGAGGCAATGAGCAGTTCTTC
D gene: NA; V gene: TRBV5-5; clone size: NA; CDR3 length: 16; J gene: TRBJ1-4; CDR3 protein: CASSLGGGQLNEKLFF; CDR3 DNA: TGTGCCAGCAGCCTTGGGGGAGGACAGCTTAATGAAAAACTGTTTTTT
D gene: NA; V gene: TRBV7-3; clone size: NA; CDR3 length: 13; J gene: TRBJ2-5; CDR3 protein: CASSLEFRETQYF; CDR3 DNA: TGTGCCAGCAGCTTAGAATTTAGGGAGACCCAGTACTTC
D gene: NA; V gene: TRBV21-1; clone size: NA; CDR3 length: 18; J gene: TRBJ2-3; CDR3 protein: CASSKELRDRGRLDTQYF; CDR3 DNA: TGTGCCAGCAGCAAAGAGTTACGGGACAGGGGGCGGTTGGATACGCAGTATTTT
D gene: TRBD2; V gene: TRBV6-1; clone size: NA; CDR3 length: 15; J gene: TRBJ2-1; CDR3 protein: CASSVLAGVENEQFF; CDR3 DNA: TGTGCCAGCAGTGTCCTAGCGGGAGTAGAAAATGAGCAGTTCTTC
D gene: TRBD1; V gene: TRBV6-4; clone size: NA; CDR3 length: 15; J gene: TRBJ2-1; CDR3 protein: CASSHRGDGYNEQFF; CDR3 DNA: TGTGCCAGCAGTCACAGGGGGGACGGCTACAATGAGCAGTTCTTC
D gene: NA; V gene: TRBV19; clone size: NA; CDR3 length: 15; J gene: TRBJ1-5; CDR3 protein: CASSDRPQLNQPQHF; CDR3 DNA: TGTGCCAGTAGTGACAGGCCCCAACTAAATCAGCCCCAGCATTTT
D gene: NA; V gene: TRBV10-3; clone size: NA; CDR3 length: 17; J gene: TRBJ2-6; CDR3 protein: CAISRQKGDSGANVLTF; CDR3 DNA: TGTGCCATCAGCCGACAGAAGGGGGACTCTGGGGCCAACGTCCTGACTTTC
D gene: NA; V gene: TRBV20-1; clone size: NA; CDR3 length: 10; J gene: TRBJ1-2; CDR3 protein: CSVGDYGYTF; CDR3 DNA: TGCAGTGTTGGGGATTATGGCTACACCTTC
D gene: NA; V gene: TRBV7-2; clone size: NA; CDR3 length: 15; J gene: TRBJ2-5; CDR3 protein: CASSLAPRGRETQYF; CDR3 DNA: TGTGCCAGCAGCTTAGCGCCGAGGGGGAGGGAGACCCAGTACTTC
D gene: NA; V gene: TRBV6-5; clone size: NA; CDR3 length: 15; J gene: TRBJ2-6; CDR3 protein: CASSYSRSGANVLTF; CDR3 DNA: TGTGCCAGCAGTTACTCGAGATCTGGGGCCAACGTCCTGACTTTC
D gene: NA; V gene: TRBV6-5; clone size: NA; CDR3 length: 13; J gene: TRBJ1-1; CDR3 protein: CASSTLRGTEAFF; CDR3 DNA: TGTGCCAGCAGTACCCTGCGGGGCACTGAAGCTTTCTTT
D gene: TRBD1; V gene: TRBV7-9; clone size: NA; CDR3 length: 15; J gene: TRBJ2-1; CDR3 protein: CASSSQGGPYNEQFF; CDR3 DNA: TGTGCCAGCAGCTCCCAAGGGGGCCCATACAATGAGCAGTTCTTC
D gene: TRBD1; V gene: TRBV30; clone size: NA; CDR3 length: 15; J gene: TRBJ1-5; CDR3 protein: CAWSTTGARNQPQHF; CDR3 DNA: TGTGCCTGGAGTACCACAGGGGCCCGCAATCAGCCCCAGCATTTT
D gene: NA; V gene: TRBV18; clone size: NA; CDR3 length: 12; J gene: TRBJ2-1; CDR3 protein: CASSPDREGQFF; CDR3 DNA: TGTGCCAGCTCCCCTGACAGGGAGGGGCAGTTCTTC
D gene: NA; V gene: TRBV15; clone size: NA; CDR3 length: 16; J gene: TRBJ2-5; CDR3 protein: CATSRSPGTDQETQYF; CDR3 DNA: TGTGCCACCAGCCGTTCACCCGGGACGGACCAAGAGACCCAGTACTTC
D gene: NA; V gene: TRBV23-1; clone size: NA; CDR3 length: 21; J gene: TRBJ1-4; CDR3 protein: CASFEGEENKSAVGHNEKLFF; CDR3 DNA: TGCGCCAGCTTTGAAGGAGAGGAGAACAAATCTGCAGTGGGTCATAATGAAAAACTGTTTTTT
D gene: NA; V gene: TRBV25-1; clone size: once; CDR3 length: 15; J gene: TRBJ1-2; CDR3 protein: CASSESPDRHRSYTF; CDR3 DNA: TGTGCCAGCAGTGAATCCCCGGACCGCCATCGGAGCTACACCTTC
D gene: TRBD1; V gene: TRBV10-3; clone size: NA; CDR3 length: 14; J gene: TRBJ1-3; CDR3 protein: CAISKGQGENTIYF; CDR3 DNA: TGTGCCATCAGCAAGGGACAGGGGGAAAACACCATATATTTT
D gene: NA; V gene: TRBV5-6; clone size: NA; CDR3 length: 15; J gene: TRBJ2-5; CDR3 protein: CASSLVAGPPETQYF; CDR3 DNA: TGTGCCAGCAGCTTGGTGGCCGGGCCCCCAGAGACCCAGTACTTC
D gene: NA; V gene: TRBV23-1; clone size: once; CDR3 length: 10; J gene: TRBJ1-1; CDR3 protein: CASSLVGAFF; CDR3 DNA: TGCGCCAGCAGTCTGGTAGGTGCTTTCTTT
D gene: NA; V gene: TRBV11-2; clone size: few; CDR3 length: 16; J gene: TRBJ2-7; CDR3 protein: CASSLGSGVVLSEQYF; CDR3 DNA: TGTGCCAGCAGCTTAGGTAGCGGAGTGGTACTCAGCGAGCAGTACTTC
D gene: NA; V gene: TRBV10-3; clone size: NA; CDR3 length: 15; J gene: TRBJ1-1; CDR3 protein: CAISDRNRLRTEAFF; CDR3 DNA: TGTGCCATCAGTGATCGCAACAGGCTAAGAACTGAAGCTTTCTTT
D gene: NA; V gene: TRBV7-2; clone size: NA; CDR3 length: 12; J gene: TRBJ1-4; CDR3 protein: CASSLAGGKLFF; CDR3 DNA: TGTGCCAGCAGCTTAGCAGGCGGAAAACTGTTTTTT
D gene: NA; V gene: TRBV5-1; clone size: NA; CDR3 length: 14; J gene: TRBJ2-6; CDR3 protein: CASSPPGQANVLTF; CDR3 DNA: TGCGCCAGCAGCCCTCCGGGACAGGCCAACGTCCTGACTTTC
D gene: TRBD1; V gene: TRBV28; clone size: once; CDR3 length: 15; J gene: TRBJ2-3; CDR3 protein: CASSSRDRVTDTQYF; CDR3 DNA: TGTGCCAGCAGTTCTCGGGACAGGGTGACAGATACGCAGTATTTT
D gene: TRBD1; V gene: TRBV5-1; clone size: once; CDR3 length: 19; J gene: TRBJ1-1; CDR3 protein: CASSSYWSRLTGGGTEAFF; CDR3 DNA: TGCGCCAGCAGCTCATACTGGAGTCGGCTCACAGGGGGCGGCACTGAAGCTTTCTTT
D gene: TRBD1; V gene: TRBV4-3; clone size: once; CDR3 length: 15; J gene: TRBJ2-6; CDR3 protein: CASGEQGSGANVLTF; CDR3 DNA: TGCGCCAGCGGAGAACAGGGGTCTGGGGCCAACGTCCTGACTTTC
D gene: NA; V gene: TRBV7-2; clone size: NA; CDR3 length: 14; J gene: TRBJ2-2; CDR3 protein: CASSLAAWTGELFF; CDR3 DNA: TGTGCCAGCAGCTTAGCCGCGTGGACCGGGGAGCTGTTTTTT
D gene: NA; V gene: TRBV6-6; clone size: NA; CDR3 length: 12; J gene: TRBJ1-4; CDR3 protein: CASSGSNEKLFF; CDR3 DNA: TGTGCCAGCAGTGGGTCTAATGAAAAACTGTTTTTT
D gene: TRBD2; V gene: TRBV5-1; clone size: NA; CDR3 length: 15; J gene: TRBJ2-5; CDR3 protein: CASRYRLAGLETQYF; CDR3 DNA: TGCGCCAGCAGGTACCGACTAGCGGGACTGGAGACCCAGTACTTC
D gene: NA; V gene: TRBV9; clone size: NA; CDR3 length: 15; J gene: TRBJ2-1; CDR3 protein: CASSARGDPYNEQFF; CDR3 DNA: TGTGCCAGCAGCGCCCGCGGGGATCCATACAATGAGCAGTTCTTC
D gene: TRBD2; V gene: TRBV9; clone size: NA; CDR3 length: 15; J gene: TRBJ2-1; CDR3 protein: CASSVALAGPGEQFF; CDR3 DNA: TGTGCCAGCAGCGTAGCCCTAGCGGGCCCCGGGGAGCAGTTCTTC
D gene: TRBD1; V gene: TRBV5-1; clone size: NA; CDR3 length: 16; J gene: TRBJ2-3; CDR3 protein: CASSQNRDRDTDTQYF; CDR3 DNA: TGCGCCAGCAGCCAGAACCGGGACAGGGATACAGATACGCAGTATTTT
D gene: NA; V gene: TRBV27; clone size: NA; CDR3 length: 13; J gene: TRBJ1-6; CDR3 protein: CATMRSNNSPLHF; CDR3 DNA: TGTGCCACTATGAGATCTAATAATTCACCCCTCCACTTT
D gene: NA; V gene: TRBV4-1; clone size: NA; CDR3 length: 14; J gene: TRBJ2-5; CDR3 protein: CASSYKVGRETQYF; CDR3 DNA: TGCGCCAGCAGCTACAAGGTGGGTCGAGAGACCCAGTACTTC
D gene: NA; V gene: TRBV27; clone size: NA; CDR3 length: 18; J gene: TRBJ2-1; CDR3 protein: CASSPYSGPTPRDNEQFF; CDR3 DNA: TGTGCCAGCAGTCCATATTCGGGACCTACCCCTCGGGACAATGAGCAGTTCTTC